A single sample is the source of the 18 T cell receptor beta chains below, sequenced in a study of beta chain features in type 1 diabetes. The whole isolated RNA underwent reverse transcription, so sequencing captured expressed TCRB transcripts. This table comes from immunoSEQ multiplex PCR, and its TCRdb copy is limited to in-frame clones, with some not included. Seen here are more than 30,000 clones, 55% to 70% observed once, and the top ten hold approximately 2%. Sequencing input: Tregs from blood. Receptor source: a young woman in good health.

This chain joins TRBV5-1 and TRBJ2-7, with 7 bases lining up with TRBD2. The CDR3 runs to 14 residues. Trimming at V came to 5 bases and at J to 5 bases, leaving 10 bases not matched to a gene. Germline values: CDR1 SGHRS, CDR2 YFSETQ. This chain's CDR3 is CASRSSGTRDEQYF. CDR3 nucleotide sequence: TGCGCCAGCAGATCAAGCGGGACTCGGGACGAGCAGTACTTC. The variable domain in full, completed from reference TRBV5-1 and TRBJ2-7, reads KAGVTQTPRYLIKTRGQQVTLSCSPISGHRSVSWYQQTPGQGLQFLFEYFSETQRNKGNFPGRFSGRQFSNSRSEMNVSTLELGDSALYLCASRSSGTRDEQYFGPGTRLTVT.

CDR3 amino acids: CASSQERQSNQPQHF. DNA of the CDR3: TGCGCCAGCAGCCAGGAACGACAGAGCAATCAGCCCCAGCATTTT. V is TRBV4-3 and J is TRBJ1-5; TRBD1 is a possible D gene (5 bases). Germline values: CDR1 LGHNA, CDR2 YSLEER. The CDR3 consists of 15 residues. V shed 3 bases and J shed 1 base, with 10 bases lying between them.

There are a few counts of this clone. This sequence joins TRBV11-2 and TRBJ2-7; 9 bases align to TRBD2. The CDR3 sequence is 15 residues long. V was clipped by 0 bases and J by 4 bases; unmatched bases: 4. Germline V gene lookup returns CDR1 SGHAT and CDR2 FQNNGV. This chain's CDR3 is CASSLEGSGRYEQYF. In DNA, the CDR3 is TGTGCCAGCAGCTTAGAGGGTAGCGGGAGATACGAGCAGTACTTC.

This clone is medium-sized by share. This chain links TRBV28 with TRBJ2-2; D unresolved. With 2 bases removed from V and 9 bases from J, the gap between germline ends came to 7 bases. This CDR3 region has 12 residues. Germline CDR1 MDHEN, CDR2 SYDVKM. The CDR3 loop reads CASSLLSRELFF. CDR3 in DNA: TGTGCCAGCAGTTTACTATCCCGGGAGCTGTTTTTT.

This clone qualifies as medium-sized. The gene calls are TRBV15 and TRBJ2-1, with D hard to call. This CDR3 is built from 15 residues. Germline assignment: CDR1 LNHNV and CDR2 YYDKDF (reference sequence). V shed 0 bases and J shed 0 bases, with 6 bases lying between them. CDR3 sequence reads: CATSREASSYNEQFF. The CDR3 DNA reads TGTGCCACCAGCAGAGAAGCGTCCTCCTACAATGAGCAGTTCTTC.

The chain carries TRBV13 and TRBJ2-2; TRBD2 matches at 8 bases. The germline V gene has CDR1 PRHDT and CDR2 FYEKMQ (reference sequence). The V segment lost 0 bases and the J segment 5 bases; nucleotides outside the gene matches: 11. The CDR3 spans 18 residues. The CDR3 region has the DNA TGTGCCAGCAGCTTAGGGGTCCCCATAGCGGGACGTACCGGGGAGCTGTTTTTT. Protein sequence: CASSLGVPIAGRTGELFF. The full variable domain, its missing parts supplied by reference TRBV13 and TRBJ2-2, is AAGVIQSPRHLIKEKRETATLKCYPIPRHDTVYWYQQGPGQDPQFLISFYEKMQSDKGSIPDRFSAQQFSDYHSELNMSSLELGDSALYFCASSLGVPIAGRTGELFFGEGSRLTVL.

This sequence joins TRBV6-1 and TRBJ2-7; TRBD1 is a possible D gene (7 bases). CDR1 and CDR2 from the germline V gene are MNHNS and SASEGT. Trimming took 6 bases from V and 3 from J, leaving 15 bases between them. The CDR3 has 14 residues. CDR3 DNA sequence: TGTGCCAGCAGCGGAGGGGGCCAGCTCTACGAGCAGTACTTC. This gives the protein CASSGGGQLYEQYF.

This rearrangement joins TRBV18 to TRBJ2-6, with TRBD1 matching 7 bases. Trimming at V came to 6 bases and at J to 0 bases, leaving 11 bases not matched to a gene. The germline V gene encodes CDR1 KGHSH and CDR2 LQKENI. The CDR3 covers 18 residues. The CDR3 protein is CASSLTTGTSSGANVLTF. CDR3 nucleotides: TGTGCCAGCTCGCTTACGACAGGGACCAGCTCTGGGGCCAACGTCCTGACTTTC.

The chain employs TRBV7-6 and TRBJ1-5; tentative D call: TRBD1 (6 bases). The V end was cut by 1 base, the J end by 4 bases, with 11 bases between. Germline CDR1 and CDR2: SGHVS and FNYEAQ. This CDR3 comprises 15 residues. Here the CDR3 DNA reads TGTGCCAGCAGCTTAGAGGGGGACACTAATCAGCCCCAGCATTTT. Protein sequence: CASSLEGDTNQPQHF.

In its sample, this clone was seen a few times. The V call is TRBV2, the J call TRBJ2-1; 11 nucleotides match TRBD2. The germline gives CDR1 SNHLY, CDR2 FYNNEI. V dropped 6 bases and J dropped 6; count of bases not matched to a gene: 4. This CDR3 is 14 amino acids long. Here the CDR3 reads CASRRLAGINEQFF. In nucleotides, the CDR3 is TGTGCCAGCAGAAGACTAGCGGGAATCAATGAGCAGTTCTTC.

The J gene is TRBJ1-4, the V gene TRBV28; the D is unclear. Per the germline V gene, CDR1 is MDHEN and CDR2 is SYDVKM. The ends were cut back, 6 bases at V and 0 bases at J, with 14 bases in the middle. The CDR3 consists of 16 residues. The CDR3 nucleotides read TGTGCCAGCAGGTCCCCTGAGGGTGCAACTAATGAAAAACTGTTTTTT. Encoded protein: CASRSPEGATNEKLFF.

The V call is TRBV30, the J call TRBJ2-7, with D perhaps TRBD2 (6 bases). V was cut by 3 bases and J by 3 bases, with 12 bases left in between. Germline V gives CDR1 GTSNPN, CDR2 SVGIG (reference sequence). The CDR3 length is 13 residues. DNA of the CDR3: TGTGCCTGGAGCGGGGGAGTGGGCTACGAGCAGTACTTC. This codes for CAWSGGVGYEQYF.

The rearrangement joins TRBV28 to TRBJ1-6; no reliable D call. The germline V gene encodes CDR1 MDHEN and CDR2 SYDVKM. The CDR3 runs to 13 residues. V lost 4 bases, J lost 7 bases, and 8 bases lay in between. Here the CDR3 reads CASSSRNNSPLHF. The CDR3 DNA reads as TGTGCCAGCAGTTCCAGGAACAATTCACCCCTCCACTTT.

The chain combines TRBV6-5 with TRBJ2-7; D is possibly TRBD1 (6 bases). The germline CDR1 and CDR2 sequences are MNHEY and SVGAGI. Trimming left V 2 bases short and J 6 bases short, with 11 bases between. The CDR3 is made up of 13 amino acids. The CDR3 here is CASSYLRGGEQYF. The CDR3 bases are TGTGCCAGCAGTTACCTCAGGGGCGGCGAGCAGTACTTC.

The chain has TRBV9 and TRBJ2-3; 7 nucleotides agree with TRBD1. The CDR3 has 17 residues. CDR1 SGDLS and CDR2 YYNGEE come from the germline V gene. The trim removed 3 bases at V and 0 bases at J, leaving 10 bases unmatched. CDR3 bases: TGTGCCAGCAGCGGCCGACAGGGTACCTCTAGCACAGATACGCAGTATTTT. Residues: CASSGRQGTSSTDTQYF.

The chain couples TRBV7-8 to TRBJ2-6; D call uncertain. CDR1 SGHVS and CDR2 FQNEAQ come from the germline V gene. The length of the CDR3 is 17 residues. The V end was cut by 6 bases, the J end by 1 base, with 16 bases between. The CDR3 bases are TGTGCCAGCAGGAGAGCTGCCGTGGTTTCTGGGGCCAACGTCCTGACTTTC. This encodes CASRRAAVVSGANVLTF.

The V gene is TRBV7-2, the J gene TRBJ2-7; 10 bases match TRBD2. CDR3 size: 15 residues. V shed 4 bases and J 3 bases; nucleotides not matched to a gene: 6. Germline V lookup: CDR1 SGHTA, CDR2 FQGNSA. CDR3 amino acids: CASSWGTSDLYEQYF. CDR3 DNA: TGTGCCAGCAGCTGGGGGACTAGCGATCTCTACGAGCAGTACTTC.

V gene TRBV7-2 combines with J gene TRBJ2-3; D might be TRBD1 (8 bases). CDR1 is SGHTA and CDR2 is FQGNSA in the germline V gene. The CDR3 loop spans 16 amino acids. V was pared by 6 bases and J by 1 base, with 17 bases between. The CDR3 region is CASSFRAGQGTDTQYF. In DNA, the CDR3 is TGTGCCAGCAGTTTTAGAGCGGGACAGGGCACAGATACGCAGTATTTT.